These 25 T cell receptor beta chains originate from one sample sequenced in a study of shared clonotypes between healthy human individuals. In the naive CD8 group, cells lacked CD45RO and were positively selected for CCR7, so terminally differentiated effector memory CD45RA+ cells were left out. Data came from immunoSEQ multiplex PCR; TCRdb stores just in-frame clones and leaves some out. The top ten clones hold 0.9% to 1.3% of a sample with millions of clones, roughly 94% of them seen once. Sequenced sample: naive CD8+ T cells sorted from blood. Source of these receptors: a young man in good health.

The J gene is TRBJ1-1, the V gene TRBV6-1; no clear D. V was pared by 1 base and J by 6 bases, with 12 bases between. The CDR3 totals 14 residues. Germline V gene sequence: CDR1 MNHNS, CDR2 SASEGT. DNA for the CDR3: TGTGCCAGCAGTGAAGGGCTGAGGGATCCTGAAGCTTTCTTT. Its translation is CASSEGLRDPEAFF.

J is TRBJ2-1 and V is TRBV7-2; 8 bases line up with TRBD2. The CDR3 contains 14 residues. Trimming at V came to 3 bases and at J to 5 bases, leaving 3 bases not matched to a gene. Per the germline V gene, CDR1 is SGHTA and CDR2 is FQGNSA. The CDR3 sequence is CASSFGRANNEQFF. The CDR3 DNA follows: TGTGCCAGCAGCTTCGGGAGGGCGAACAATGAGCAGTTCTTC.

The rearrangement links TRBV28 to TRBJ1-1; D remains ambiguous. The CDR3 is made up of 17 amino acids. CDR1 is MDHEN and CDR2 is SYDVKM in the germline V gene. Trimming pared 2 bases from V and 2 bases from J, leaving 18 bases between. In nucleotides, the CDR3 is TGTGCCAGCAGTTTAGGTCCGGGCAGAAACTACAACACTGAAGCTTTCTTT. This translates into CASSLGPGRNYNTEAFF.

The chain is built from TRBV10-3 and TRBJ2-6; no firm D call. The germline V and J ends were trimmed by 3 bases and 4 bases, with 13 bases remaining between them. Germline CDR1 reads ENHRY; CDR2 reads SYGVKD. The CDR3 sequence is 16 residues long. CDR3 residues: CAISEVEISGANVLTF. CDR3 nucleotide sequence: TGTGCCATCAGTGAAGTTGAAATTTCGGGGGCCAACGTCCTGACTTTC.

The chain is built from TRBV5-1 and TRBJ2-1, with 7 bases aligning to TRBD2. After removal of 2 bases from V and 6 bases from J, the junction contained 2 bases not matched to a gene. CDR1 is SGHRS, CDR2 YFSETQ, per germline. The CDR3 loop spans 13 amino acids. The CDR3 loop reads CASSFSGGNEQFF. CDR3 nucleotides: TGCGCCAGCAGCTTCTCGGGGGGCAATGAGCAGTTCTTC. The entire variable domain, with the rest obtained from reference TRBV5-1 and TRBJ2-1, is as follows: KAGVTQTPRYLIKTRGQQVTLSCSPISGHRSVSWYQQTPGQGLQFLFEYFSETQRNKGNFPGRFSGRQFSNSRSEMNVSTLELGDSALYLCASSFSGGNEQFFGPGTRLTVL.

The gene calls are TRBV19 and TRBJ1-2, with D hard to call. CDR3 length: 14 amino acids. CDR1 and CDR2 (germline): LNHDA, SQIVND (reference sequence). The V and J ends lost 0 bases and 4 bases respectively, with 9 bases between them. Here the CDR3 DNA reads TGTGCCAGTAGTATAGATGTGCCAGGCTATGGCTACACCTTC. Its translation is CASSIDVPGYGYTF.

V usage is TRBV11-2 and J usage is TRBJ1-2, with D unclear. CDR1 is SGHAT, CDR2 FQNNGV, per germline. The CDR3 has 16 residues. V lost 1 base to trimming and J lost 5 bases, with 17 bases between them. Here the CDR3 DNA reads TGTGCCAGCAGCTTAGTCTCGGGTTTAACTGGTTATGGCTACACCTTC. Its protein is CASSLVSGLTGYGYTF.

The chain has TRBV19 and TRBJ2-1, with a possible D match to TRBD1 (7 bases). Germline assignment: CDR1 LNHDA and CDR2 SQIVND (reference sequence). The CDR3 has 13 amino acids. Deletions cut 2 bases from V and 9 bases from J, with 11 bases between. The CDR3: CASSIQGGTEQFF. The DNA for the CDR3 is TGTGCCAGTAGTATACAGGGGGGTACTGAGCAGTTCTTC.

The chain combines TRBV29-1 with TRBJ2-3; D not certain. With 7 bases removed from V and 6 bases from J, the gap between germline ends came to 14 bases. Germline V gene data show CDR1 as SQVTM and CDR2 as ANQGSEA. This CDR3 region has 12 residues. CDR3 loop: CSAVRAEDTQYF. CDR3 nucleotide sequence: TGCAGCGCCGTTAGGGCTGAGGATACGCAGTATTTT.

The V and J genes are TRBV13 and TRBJ1-1; D call uncertain. The germline gives CDR1 PRHDT, CDR2 FYEKMQ (reference sequence). V lost 3 bases and J 0 bases, leaving 11 bases between the germline ends. The CDR3 spans 15 residues. CDR3 sequence reads: CASSLGEQMNTEAFF. The CDR3 nucleotides read TGTGCCAGCAGCTTGGGAGAACAGATGAACACTGAAGCTTTCTTT.

The chain is built from TRBV2 and TRBJ1-1; D may be TRBD1 (5 bases). Per the germline V gene, CDR1 is SNHLY and CDR2 is FYNNEI. The CDR3 length is 15 residues. V lost 4 bases and J 1 base, leaving 13 bases between the germline ends. The DNA for the CDR3 is TGTGCCAGCAGTGCTCTGGACACTGGGAACACTGAAGCTTTCTTT. Its protein is CASSALDTGNTEAFF.

The J gene is TRBJ1-4, the V gene TRBV27, with 7 bases that match TRBD1. The CDR3 has 15 amino acids. CDR1 is MNHEY, CDR2 SMNVEV, per germline (reference sequence). V lost 2 bases, J lost 7 bases, and 7 bases stayed unmatched. CDR3 bases: TGTGCCAGCAGTTTACTAGGGGGCCAAGGTGAAAAACTGTTTTTT. As protein: CASSLLGGQGEKLFF.

The V gene is TRBV27, the J gene TRBJ1-2; 8 nucleotides align to TRBD1. This CDR3 comprises 12 residues. Germline CDR1 MNHEY, CDR2 SMNVEV (reference sequence). The V gene end was trimmed by 4 bases and the J gene end by 8 bases; junction bases not matched to a gene: 3. The CDR3 bases are TGTGCCAGCAGTTCAGGGGGCTGGGGCTACACCTTC. Translation gives CASSSGGWGYTF.

The chain is built from TRBV27 and TRBJ2-7; TRBD2 matches 7 bases. Per the germline V gene, CDR1 is MNHEY and CDR2 is SMNVEV (reference sequence). The V segment lost 5 bases and the J segment 0 bases; nucleotides outside the gene matches: 10. The length of the CDR3 is 16 residues. CDR3 nucleotide sequence: TGTGCCAGCAGTCCGCTATCGGGGGGTCCCTCCTACGAGCAGTACTTC. Residues: CASSPLSGGPSYEQYF.

The chain couples TRBV4-1 to TRBJ1-5; a weak D match, TRBD1 (5 bases). The CDR3 totals 16 residues. Germline values: CDR1 MGHRA, CDR2 YSYEKL. Trimming removed 1 base from V and 7 bases from J, with 17 bases in between. In DNA, the CDR3 is TGCGCCAGCAGCCAAGGTGGGGCAGGGTACGCGCAGCCCCAGCATTTT. This translates into CASSQGGAGYAQPQHF.

The V and J genes are TRBV4-3 and TRBJ1-4; possible D gene TRBD1, 5 bases. Trimming took 0 bases from V and 8 from J, leaving 16 bases between them. This CDR3 is 16 amino acids long. The germline gives CDR1 LGHNA, CDR2 YSLEER. The CDR3 DNA follows: TGCGCCAGCAGCCAAGACGCCGCCGGGGGGTGGGAAAAACTGTTTTTT. Encoded protein: CASSQDAAGGWEKLFF.

The V and J genes are TRBV10-3 and TRBJ2-1; D uncertain. In germline, CDR1 is ENHRY, CDR2 SYGVKD. With 4 bases removed from V and 5 bases from J, the gap between germline ends came to 9 bases. CDR3 size: 13 residues. CDR3 amino acids: CAISVFGNNEQFF. The CDR3 nucleotides read TGTGCCATCAGTGTTTTTGGGAACAATGAGCAGTTCTTC.

This chain joins TRBV5-4 and TRBJ2-7; D is possibly TRBD2 (6 bases). CDR3 length: 15 amino acids. CDR1 SGHNT and CDR2 YYREEE come from the germline V gene (reference sequence). V lost 1 base and J 4 bases, leaving 15 bases between the germline ends. CDR3 DNA: TGTGCCAGCAGCTTGAACCCGGACTACCCTTACGAGCAGTACTTC. It translates to CASSLNPDYPYEQYF.

The J gene is TRBJ2-7, the V gene TRBV15, with D perhaps being TRBD1 or TRBD2 (7 bases each). CDR1 is LNHNV, CDR2 YYDKDF, per germline (reference sequence). The CDR3 runs to 15 residues. V gave up 4 bases and J gave up 4 bases, with 17 bases separating them. In DNA, the CDR3 is TGTGCCACCAGCACCCCGTCAGGGGGGGTGTACGAGCAGTACTTC. It specifies CATSTPSGGVYEQYF.

V gene TRBV4-1 combines with J gene TRBJ2-7; D may be TRBD2 (6 bases). The CDR3 has 16 residues. V lost 0 bases and J 5 bases, leaving 17 bases between the germline ends. The germline CDR1 and CDR2 sequences are MGHRA and YSYEKL. CDR3 region: CASSQEETWGENEQYF. For the CDR3, the DNA is TGCGCCAGCAGCCAAGAAGAAACTTGGGGGGAGAACGAGCAGTACTTC.

The V gene is TRBV6-6, the J gene TRBJ1-2, with a tentative D call TRBD1 (5 bases). The germline V gene encodes CDR1 MNHNY and CDR2 SVGAGI (reference sequence). V lost 2 bases and J lost 4, with 17 bases in between. CDR3 length equals 16 residues. CDR3 in amino acids: CASSYQEPGPIYGYTF. For the CDR3, the DNA is TGTGCCAGCAGTTACCAAGAACCAGGGCCTATCTATGGCTACACCTTC.

This chain links TRBV2 with TRBJ2-2, with D maybe TRBD2 (6 bases). The germline V and J ends were trimmed by 8 bases and 1 base, with 8 bases remaining between them. Germline CDR1 and CDR2: SNHLY and FYNNEI. This CDR3 region has 13 residues. The CDR3 sequence is CASGDLNTGELFF. The CDR3 coding sequence is TGTGCCAGCGGGGACTTGAACACCGGGGAGCTGTTTTTT.

V gene TRBV9 combines with J gene TRBJ2-2, with TRBD2 matching 7 bases. The V segment lost 0 bases and the J segment 5 bases; nucleotides outside the gene matches: 7. CDR3 size: 16 residues. CDR1 SGDLS and CDR2 YYNGEE come from the germline V gene. The CDR3: CASSVVGSGPTGELFF. The CDR3 DNA reads TGTGCCAGCAGCGTAGTGGGTAGCGGGCCGACCGGGGAGCTGTTTTTT.

The gene calls are TRBV6-5 and TRBJ2-1; TRBD2 agrees at 10 bases. From germline, CDR1 is MNHEY and CDR2 SVGAGI. Trimming took 4 bases from V and 4 from J; bases not matched to a gene: 4. The CDR3 is 15 residues long. For the CDR3, the DNA is TGTGCCAGCAGTTGGACTAGCGGTACTTACAATGAGCAGTTCTTC. This encodes CASSWTSGTYNEQFF.

The chain couples TRBV7-9 to TRBJ2-6; the D gene is possibly TRBD2 (6 bases). The CDR3 contains 15 residues. Germline CDR1 reads SEHNR; CDR2 reads FQNEAQ (reference sequence). Trimming stripped 8 bases from V and 2 bases from J, with 13 bases between. The CDR3 protein is CASDWRGTGANVLTF. In DNA form, the CDR3 reads TGTGCCAGCGACTGGCGGGGTACTGGGGCCAACGTCCTGACTTTC.